A selection of T cell receptor beta chains follows, all from one sample in a study of beta chain features in type 1 diabetes. The assay was immunoSEQ multiplex PCR, and TCRdb's table has in-frame clones only and misses some. This sample has 350,000 to 400,000 clones, with about 16% found just once. Sequenced: naive CD4+ T cells from blood. These receptors were taken from a woman under 30 in good health. Each CDR3 is given with its conserved first and last residue. A D gene is named only where the DNA matches it firmly. Some rows have no size entry. The others give once, few or many, or a class for an expanded clone.

abundance	d_gene	j_gene	v_gene	CDR3aa	CDR3nt
few	TRBD2	TRBJ2-3	TRBV30	CAWSVGLAIDTQYF	TGTGCCTGGAGTGTGGGACTAGCAATAGATACGCAGTATTTT
few	TRBD1	TRBJ1-5	TRBV29-1	CSIRQGPNQPQHF	TGCAGCATAAGACAGGGCCCCAATCAGCCCCAGCATTTT
few	TRBD2	TRBJ2-1	TRBV10-3	CAISESLAGGINEQFF	TGTGCCATCAGTGAGTCCCTGGCGGGAGGGATCAATGAGCAGTTCTTC
.	.	TRBJ2-2	TRBV11-2	CASRRRRGTNTGELFF	TGTGCCAGCAGACGCCGCCGGGGGACGAACACCGGGGAGCTGTTTTTT
.	.	TRBJ2-1	TRBV2	CASIKVWSDEQFF	TGTGCCAGCATAAAAGTCTGGAGCGATGAGCAGTTCTTC
.	TRBD1	TRBJ2-1	TRBV19	CASTGQGGGEQFF	TGTGCCAGCACGGGACAGGGTGGAGGTGAGCAGTTCTTC
.	.	TRBJ2-3	TRBV28	CASSSPAGTSTTDTQYF	TGTGCCAGCAGTTCACCGGCCGGAACTAGTACCACAGATACGCAGTATTTT
few	.	TRBJ1-1	TRBV5-1	CASSLSENTEAFF	TGCGCCAGCAGCTTGTCAGAGAACACTGAAGCTTTCTTT
.	.	TRBJ1-4	TRBV6-5	CASSRSGESGEKLFF	TGTGCCAGCAGTCGAAGTGGGGAAAGCGGCGAAAAACTGTTTTTT
few	.	TRBJ1-1	TRBV27	CASSLSRSNTEAFF	TGTGCCAGCAGTTTGTCCAGGTCGAACACTGAAGCTTTCTTT
few	.	TRBJ2-3	TRBV5-4	CASSPGGLGTDTQYF	TGTGCCAGCAGCCCCGGGGGGCTTGGCACAGATACGCAGTATTTT
few	.	TRBJ1-3	TRBV15	CATRPGQVPGNTIYF	TGTGCCACCAGACCGGGACAAGTACCTGGAAACACCATATATTTT
few	TRBD2	TRBJ2-1	TRBV7-9	CASSLGLAGPGFF	TGTGCCAGCAGCTTAGGACTAGCGGGCCCAGGGTTCTTC
.	.	TRBJ2-5	TRBV9	CASSNGGTYQETQYF	TGTGCCAGCAGCAATGGGGGGACGTACCAAGAGACCCAGTACTTC
once	TRBD1	TRBJ2-2	TRBV9	CASSGDRAVNTGELFF	TGTGCCAGCAGCGGAGACAGGGCCGTAAACACCGGGGAGCTGTTTTTT
few	.	TRBJ2-5	TRBV5-1	CASSLGVQGPQETQYF	TGCGCCAGCAGCTTGGGGGTACAGGGTCCCCAAGAGACCCAGTACTTC
few	TRBD2	TRBJ2-3	TRBV5-4	CASSFPSGTTDTQYF	TGTGCCAGCAGCTTTCCTAGCGGCACCACAGATACGCAGTATTTT
.	.	TRBJ2-7	TRBV30	CAWSVRTWGASYEQYF	TGTGCCTGGAGTGTACGGACTTGGGGAGCCTCCTACGAGCAGTACTTC
few	.	TRBJ1-3	TRBV7-2	CASSLGGTGNTIYF	TGTGCCAGCAGCTTAGGAGGCACAGGGAACACCATATATTTT
few	TRBD1	TRBJ1-2	TRBV28	CASIGTGGRSYGYTF	TGTGCCAGCATCGGGACAGGGGGCAGGAGCTATGGCTACACCTTC
few	.	TRBJ1-2	TRBV28	CASSINSARDGYTF	TGTGCCAGCAGTATCAACTCGGCCAGGGATGGCTACACCTTC
.	.	TRBJ1-5	TRBV15	CATSREQGVGQPQHF	TGTGCCACCAGCAGGGAACAGGGTGTCGGTCAGCCCCAGCATTTT
.	TRBD1	TRBJ1-5	TRBV30	CAAAGTGNQPQHF	TGTGCCGCCGCAGGGACAGGCAATCAGCCCCAGCATTTT
.	.	TRBJ2-2	TRBV28	CASRIAGTLNTGELFF	TGTGCCAGCAGAATTGCCGGGACACTGAACACCGGGGAGCTGTTTTTT
once	TRBD1	TRBJ2-5	TRBV25-1	CASSASPGQERLGTQYF	TGTGCCAGCAGTGCCTCCCCGGGACAGGAGCGCTTGGGTACCCAGTACTTC
few	TRBD2	TRBJ2-7	TRBV28	CASSLWSGRAAEQYF	TGTGCCAGCAGTTTATGGTCAGGGAGGGCGGCCGAGCAGTACTTC
.	.	TRBJ2-7	TRBV10-3	CAISETGYEQYF	TGTGCCATCAGTGAGACAGGCTACGAGCAGTACTTC
.	.	TRBJ2-5	TRBV28	CASIGTEETQYF	TGTGCCAGCATCGGAACAGAAGAGACCCAGTACTTC
few	.	TRBJ1-5	TRBV6-6	CASSPRGASNQPQHF	TGTGCCAGCAGCCCCCGGGGGGCAAGCAATCAGCCCCAGCATTTT
few	TRBD1	TRBJ2-1	TRBV30	CAWRLQGAYDEQFF	TGTGCCTGGAGATTGCAGGGGGCTTACGATGAGCAGTTCTTC
.	TRBD2	TRBJ2-7	TRBV5-1	CASSHRLAGEGNEQYF	TGCGCCAGCAGCCACCGACTAGCGGGAGAGGGGAACGAGCAGTACTTC
few	.	TRBJ2-1	TRBV30	CAWSLGSPYREQFF	TGTGCCTGGAGTCTAGGGTCGCCTTACAGGGAGCAGTTCTTC
.	TRBD1	TRBJ2-1	TRBV29-1	CSVRTGGIKSNEQFF	TGCAGCGTTAGGACAGGGGGAATCAAAAGCAATGAGCAGTTCTTC
few	TRBD2	TRBJ2-7	TRBV7-2	CASSPRLAGGDEQYF	TGTGCCAGCAGCCCTCGACTAGCGGGAGGGGACGAGCAGTACTTC
.	.	TRBJ1-5	TRBV30	CAWTRGSNQPQHF	TGTGCCTGGACCAGGGGCAGCAATCAGCCCCAGCATTTT
.	.	TRBJ1-1	TRBV7-9	CASSLGGVDTEAFF	TGTGCCAGCAGCTTAGGCGGGGTAGATACTGAAGCTTTCTTT
few	.	TRBJ2-7	TRBV20-1	CSATETYEQYF	TGCAGTGCTACGGAGACCTACGAGCAGTACTTC
.	.	TRBJ1-2	TRBV14	CASSLVSNYGYTF	TGTGCCAGCAGCCTAGTATCTAACTATGGCTACACCTTC
few	.	TRBJ2-5	TRBV5-4	CASSLGLLRQETQYF	TGTGCCAGCAGCTTGGGACTCTTGCGACAAGAGACCCAGTACTTC
.	.	TRBJ2-1	TRBV12-2	CASRLCSRDLGGNEQFF	TGTGCAAGTCGCTTATGTTCCCGCGACCTAGGGGGCAATGAGCAGTTCTTC
.	.	TRBJ2-7	TRBV25-1	CASRGGRRSYEQYF	TGTGCCAGCAGGGGTGGGAGACGATCCTACGAGCAGTACTTC
few	TRBD2	TRBJ2-1	TRBV7-3	CASSLSGSHNEQFF	TGTGCCAGCAGCTTAAGCGGGAGCCACAATGAGCAGTTCTTC
.	.	TRBJ1-1	TRBV6-5	CASRDRSNTEAFF	TGTGCCAGCAGAGACAGGTCGAACACTGAAGCTTTCTTT
few	.	TRBJ1-1	TRBV9	CASSATGSSEAFF	TGTGCCAGCAGCGCGACAGGAAGCTCTGAAGCTTTCTTT
once	.	TRBJ2-3	TRBV9	CASARVGDTQYF	TGTGCCAGCGCCAGGGTGGGAGATACGCAGTATTTT
.	.	TRBJ2-7	TRBV18	CASSPRLLTYEQYF	TGTGCCAGCTCACCTCGGTTGTTGACCTACGAGCAGTACTTC
.	.	TRBJ2-7	TRBV11-2	CASSTRAYEQYF	TGTGCCAGCAGCACTAGGGCCTACGAGCAGTACTTC
.	.	TRBJ2-1	TRBV28	CASSLGPHRVGGRQFF	TGTGCCAGCAGTTTGGGTCCCCACAGGGTAGGCGGGAGGCAGTTCTTC
.	.	TRBJ2-7	TRBV19	CASSWQNDYEQYF	TGTGCCAGTAGTTGGCAAAACGACTACGAGCAGTACTTC